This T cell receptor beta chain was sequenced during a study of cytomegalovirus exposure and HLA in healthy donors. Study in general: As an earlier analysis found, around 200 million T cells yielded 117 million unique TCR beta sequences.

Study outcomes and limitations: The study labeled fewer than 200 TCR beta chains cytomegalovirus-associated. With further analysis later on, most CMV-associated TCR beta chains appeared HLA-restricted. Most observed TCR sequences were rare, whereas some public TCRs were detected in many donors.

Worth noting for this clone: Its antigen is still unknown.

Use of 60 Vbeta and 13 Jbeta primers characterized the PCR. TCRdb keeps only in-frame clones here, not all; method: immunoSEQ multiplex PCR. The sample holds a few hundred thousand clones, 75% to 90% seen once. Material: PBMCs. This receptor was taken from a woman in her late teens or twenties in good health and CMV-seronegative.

CDR3 in DNA: TGCGCCAGTAAACAGACAGGGAACACTGAAGCTTTCTTT. It translates to CASKQTGNTEAFF. The chain has TRBV10-1 and TRBJ1-1; the D gene is possibly TRBD1 (6 bases). The V gene's germline CDR1 is WNHNN and CDR2 SYGVQD (reference sequence). The CDR3 extends over 13 amino acids. The ends were cut back, 9 bases at V and 1 base at J, with 12 bases in the middle.